This T cell receptor beta chain was observed in a study of cytomegalovirus exposure and HLA in healthy donors (dated by TCRdb to between 2016 and 2019). General notes on the study: An earlier analysis of more than 550 of the donors reported under 300 Gb of sequence data and around 100 million unique TCR beta sequences obtained from about 200 million T cells. A later analysis re-analyzed previously published TCR beta repertoires from about 600 donors and added high-resolution HLA genotyping to study TCR occurrence patterns. Roughly five DR-DQ haplotypes were handled as single units for association and clustering, since linkage in the cohort was strong. An early release covering approximately 600 HLA-typed donors comprised 250 to 350 gigabases of sequencing data and roughly 85 million unique TCR sequences. The study profiled the T cell repertoires of about 720 subjects by immunosequencing and related them to cytomegalovirus serostatus. To predict cytomegalovirus infection status, the study brought together high-throughput TCR immunosequencing, statistical association of individual TCRs with disease status, and machine learning. A later genetic analysis took genome-wide SNP genotypes for 398 of the 666 donors and used that subset as a discovery cohort. The study was designed to test whether signatures of past pathogen exposure could be identified by cataloging public T cell receptors. Donor age, sex, ethnicity and CMV serostatus were collected together with the repertoire data. A separate validation cohort of about 110 different subjects was used in addition to the approximately 610-subject first cohort. HLA typing covered class I and class II loci at four-digit resolution. Every repertoire in the discovery cohort had been generated on one and the same sequencing platform. Rather than drawing on any new phenotypic data, the later analysis identified candidate immune exposures from TCR beta sequences and the way those sequences occurred across donors. Across 398 genotyped donors of the cohort, an average of approximately 240,000 unique TCR beta nucleotide sequences per donor were sequenced, and 15% to 20% of those sequences were non-productive. Of the approximately 370 genotyped donors, less than 85% were placed in the genetic ancestry cluster associated with self-reported Caucasian donors. An earlier analysis of 500 to 650 of the donors applied high-throughput TCR beta sequencing to assess whether each TCR beta V gene segment acted as functional or pseudogenic. The number of donors typed differed by locus, with 629-630 for A, B, C, DRB1 and DQB1, 522 for DQA1, 606 for DPA1, and some 440 for DPB1.

As concerns this clone: Its antigen is unknown. There are no base qualities to consult, and no much larger clone falls within one base.

Libraries were made using the immunoSEQ multiplex PCR assay. The multiplex PCR relied on a mix of 60 forward primers for TCR Vbeta segments and 13 reverse primers for TCR Jbeta segments. The CDR3 region of rearranged TCR beta genes was amplified from genomic DNA with a multiplex PCR assay. The amplified TCR beta libraries were sequenced on the Illumina HiSeq System as 87-base-pair reads. In the original analysis: In a later analysis, tens of millions of unique TCR beta chains were counted across the roughly 610 repertoires, and approximately 11 million of these chains were shared by at least two donors. Raw reads were error-corrected and collapsed into unique sequences with a nearest-neighbor algorithm that merged closely related sequences to remove PCR and sequencing errors. To assign V, D and J gene segments, CDR3 sequences were aligned to IMGT reference sequences. For a sequence to be retained, a match of at least six nucleotides to both a V gene segment and a J gene segment was required. A rearrangement counted as productive if the CDR3 had no stop codons and remained in frame with V and J, and every other rearrangement counted as non-productive. CDR3 was defined according to IMGT convention as the region running from the second conserved V-encoded cysteine to the conserved J-encoded phenylalanine. The earlier analysis of about 610 of the donors excluded any sequence lacking an unambiguous match to a single V gene segment. An earlier analysis of almost 600 of the donors classified V segments as functional when productive rearrangements were above 56.7% and as segregating when the standard deviation between donors was above 5%. A statistical classification framework was built to diagnose cytomegalovirus status from the catalog of TCR beta chain sequences. In a later analysis, TCR nucleotide sequences were compared against IMGT/GENE-DB human TR gene sequences so that V and J genes could be assigned. The TCRdist pipeline was used in a later analysis to assign CDR3 sequences and most-parsimonious VDJ recombination scenarios. In a later analysis, each TCR beta chain was defined by its CDR3 amino acid sequence together with its V-gene family, and reads without a unique V-gene family were excluded. As a way to deal with suspected cross-contamination and a sequencing artifact, a later analysis dropped 592 nucleotide sequences that were highly shared and had low generation probability. A later analysis calculated a clonal expansion index for each public chain from normalized within-repertoire ranks of inferred template counts. In a later analysis, generation probabilities were computed with a VDJ recombination model fitted to out-of-frame rearrangements, and the resulting probabilities were checked against IGoR. In a later analysis, hypergeometric tests were used to score TCR-TCR, TCR-HLA and TCR-CMV co-occurrence, with a repertoire-size bias correction applied to TCR pairs. False discovery rates were estimated in a later analysis by permuting HLA or CMV assignments 20 times. In a later analysis, co-occurring TCRs were grouped with DBSCAN, and TCRdist sequence similarity was added when clustering was performed within HLA-allele-positive subsets. Repertoires with fewer than 30,000 or more than 120,000 public chains, plus five repertoires with anomalous nucleotide sharing, were excluded from co-occurrence clustering. Drawn from immuneACCESS, this table holds only the in-frame rearrangements with V and J called that TCRdb kept. Clones are partly lost; checked studies trace under half to an unresolved V gene and leave the rest unexplained. V and J calls and clone size come straight from that table; D and trimming were deduced from the DNA. This sample holds approximately 130,000 clones; roughly three fifths were observed only once. The ten most abundant clones make up 2.4% of the sample.

Results and caveats for the whole study, not just this receptor: Sequencing depth was assumed to be roughly uniform across donors in the presence/absence analyses, though that assumption may not hold. The study listed approximately 150 TCR beta chains as associated with cytomegalovirus. V-gene and J-gene trimming of TCR beta chains was associated with a missense DCLRE1C variant in a later genetic analysis, and the association was replicated in an independent cohort. Because counts were too low, about 15 rarely observed V segments, including chromosome 9 orphons, were left out of the earlier analysis of 587 of the donors. Most TCR sequences were observed very rarely across donors, whereas some public TCRs were present in many individuals. Because the 87-base-pair reads could not distinguish some IMGT-functional V segments, including TRBV6-2 and TRBV6-3, those segments were excluded. The only immune exposure information available for the cohort was CMV serostatus. The classifier was reported to diagnose cytomegalovirus status with high specificity and sensitivity in both the original and validation cohorts. Only TCR beta chains were sequenced in this cohort, and the absence of alpha or paired-chain data limited detectable features. Several of the top co-occurrence clusters appeared to be linked to parvovirus B19, influenza, CMV and Epstein-Barr virus, according to a later analysis. According to a later analysis, TCR association rates differed among HLA loci, with DRB1 alleles showing the most associated TCRs and HLA-C alleles showing the fewest. Three of the identified cytomegalovirus-associated TCR beta chains were confirmed in vitro to be specific for cytomegalovirus antigens. Compared with the approximately 670-donor mean, donors in an Asian-associated ancestry cluster had fewer N-insertions in productive TCRs, according to a later genetic analysis. Correlated functional status among segregating V segments might be attributable to linkage disequilibrium, but an unknown experimental factor could not be ruled out. Because HLA typing was unavailable for some donors at each locus, only the typed subset was used in association tests. A later analysis found that most CMV-associated TCR beta chains appeared HLA-restricted, with HLA associations seemingly driven largely by CMV exposure. According to the authors, the approach could potentially be generalized to other disease states and immunological phenotypes. A further reported finding was that TCR beta sequences accurately predicted the HLA-A and HLA-B alleles for most subjects in the first cohort. Assigning TCR associations to individual alleles was difficult when HLA alleles, especially DR and DQ, strongly co-occurred. An earlier analysis of approximately 500 of the donors showed that most TCR beta V segments appeared in productive rearrangements either about 87% or about 30% of the time, which broadly matched IMGT annotations. In a later analysis, HLA-associated TCR beta chains were found to be more clonally expanded and to have lower generation probabilities than equally common non-associated chains. A cluster of highly shared sequence variants was judged likely to be a technical artifact of the sequencing pipeline. Specific HLA alleles were associated with 18,000 or so TCR beta sequences at a false discovery rate of 0.05 in a later analysis.

The cohort was made up of 650 to 700 healthy bone marrow donors. Cohort members were all nominally healthy when sampled, although unrecorded immune exposures were likely present. The donor was CMV seronegative and belonged to the group of 352 seronegative cohort members. Each donor provided a peripheral blood sample, and peripheral blood mononuclear cells were used for TCR beta sequencing. The Qiagen DNeasy Blood Extraction Kit was used to extract genomic DNA from the blood cell samples. V and J lose 2 bases and 8 bases, and a span of 14 bases separates them. Its CDR3 holds 14 amino acids, cysteine through phenylalanine. Of the read, only the CDR3 DNA is kept; its 42 bases are in frame from base 1. According to the germline V gene (reference sequence), CDR1 reads WNHNN and CDR2 reads SYGVQD.

The rearranged segments are TRBV10-1 and TRBJ2-3; the D gene is perhaps TRBD2, on 7 matching bases. The sample was PBMCs. This receptor was identified in a woman aged 40 to 50 in good health and CMV-seronegative. The CDR3 region: CASSEGGAQGTQYF. The nucleotides are TGCGCCAGCAGTGAGGGGGGGGCCCAGGGTACGCAGTATTTT.